This T cell receptor beta chain is drawn from a study of OX40 agonist ivuxolimab in advanced cancers. Study overall: Prior anti-PD-1, anti-PD-L1 or anti-CTLA-4 therapy was allowed; 30% to 40% had some. Findings and caveats of the study: Averaged across samples, CD8+ T cells carried more expanded clones than CD4+ did.

This clone was found a few times. As yet, its antigen is unknown. The study sampled blood at baseline, cycle 4 day 1, and cycle 7 day 1. The repertoire was sequenced with immunoSEQ multiplex PCR; TCRdb's copy has only in-frame clones and lacks some. The profile covers more than 85,000 clones, with roughly nine tenths appearing a single time and under 2% taken by the ten largest. V lost 3 bases, J lost 8 bases, and 9 bases stayed unmatched. The CDR3 is made up of 16 amino acids. Germline CDR1 KGHSH, CDR2 LQKENI. This receptor was obtained from an adult with an advanced solid tumor such as melanoma, head and neck, liver or kidney cancer. Sequencing used CD4+ or CD8+ T cells sorted from blood, obtained in a trial of the OX40 agonist ivuxolimab. The chain couples TRBV18 to TRBJ2-4, with 11 positions matching TRBD1. This CDR3 reads CASSPNRRDRGDIQYF. The CDR3 DNA reads as TGTGCCAGCTCACCTAACCGCCGGGACAGGGGGGACATTCAGTACTTC.